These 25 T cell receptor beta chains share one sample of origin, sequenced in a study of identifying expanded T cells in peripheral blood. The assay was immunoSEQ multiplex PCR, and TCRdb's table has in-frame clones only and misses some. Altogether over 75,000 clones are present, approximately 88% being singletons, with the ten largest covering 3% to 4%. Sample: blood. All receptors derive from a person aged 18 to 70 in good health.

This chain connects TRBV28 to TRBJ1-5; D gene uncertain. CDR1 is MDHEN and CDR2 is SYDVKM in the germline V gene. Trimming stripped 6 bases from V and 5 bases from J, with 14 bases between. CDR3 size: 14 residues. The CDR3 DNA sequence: TGTGCCAGCAGCGTTCTCCAGGCCGATCAGCCCCAGCATTTT. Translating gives CASSVLQADQPQHF.

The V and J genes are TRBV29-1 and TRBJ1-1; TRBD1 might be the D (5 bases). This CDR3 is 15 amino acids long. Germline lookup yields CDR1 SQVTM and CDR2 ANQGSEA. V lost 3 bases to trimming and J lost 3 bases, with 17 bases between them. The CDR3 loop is CSVEMVYKGDTEAFF. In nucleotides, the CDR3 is TGCAGCGTTGAGATGGTGTACAAAGGGGACACTGAAGCTTTCTTT.

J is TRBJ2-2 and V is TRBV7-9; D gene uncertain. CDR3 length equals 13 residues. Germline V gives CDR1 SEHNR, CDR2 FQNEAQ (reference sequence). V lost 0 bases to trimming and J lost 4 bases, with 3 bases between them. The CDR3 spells CASSLASTGELFF. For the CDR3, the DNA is TGTGCCAGCAGCTTAGCGAGCACCGGGGAGCTGTTTTTT.

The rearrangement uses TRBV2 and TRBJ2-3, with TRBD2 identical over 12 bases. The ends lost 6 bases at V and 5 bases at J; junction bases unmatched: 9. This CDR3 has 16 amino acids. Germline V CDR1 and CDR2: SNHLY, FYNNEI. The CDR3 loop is CASSPTTSGGVDTQYF. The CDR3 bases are TGTGCCAGCAGCCCTACGACTAGCGGGGGTGTAGATACGCAGTATTTT.

The chain's CDR3 is CASSQGTRFLEQFF. The CDR3, as DNA: TGTGCCAGCAGCCAAGGGACTAGATTTCTTGAGCAGTTCTTC. The chain uses TRBV14 and TRBJ2-1, with 7 bases that match TRBD2. CDR3 length: 14 residues. Germline assignment: CDR1 SGHDN and CDR2 FVKESK. V lost 1 base and J lost 9; bases outside the gene matches: 6.

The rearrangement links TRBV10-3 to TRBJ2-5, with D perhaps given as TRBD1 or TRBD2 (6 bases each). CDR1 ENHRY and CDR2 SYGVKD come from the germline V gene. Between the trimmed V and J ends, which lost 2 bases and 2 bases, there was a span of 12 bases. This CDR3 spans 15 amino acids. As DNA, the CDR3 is TGTGCCATCAGTGAGCCCCGGGGGCTGCAAGAGACCCAGTACTTC. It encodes CAISEPRGLQETQYF.

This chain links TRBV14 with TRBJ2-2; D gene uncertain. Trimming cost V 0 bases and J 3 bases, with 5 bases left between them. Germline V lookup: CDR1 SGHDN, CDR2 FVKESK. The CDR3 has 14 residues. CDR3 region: CASSQDWDTGELFF. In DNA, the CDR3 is TGTGCCAGCAGCCAAGATTGGGACACCGGGGAGCTGTTTTTT. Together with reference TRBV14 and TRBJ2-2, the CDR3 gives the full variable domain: EAGVTQFPSHSVIEKGQTVTLRCDPISGHDNLYWYRRVMGKEIKFLLHFVKESKQDESGMPNNRFLAERTGGTYSTLKVQPAELEDSGVYFCASSQDWDTGELFFGEGSRLTVL.

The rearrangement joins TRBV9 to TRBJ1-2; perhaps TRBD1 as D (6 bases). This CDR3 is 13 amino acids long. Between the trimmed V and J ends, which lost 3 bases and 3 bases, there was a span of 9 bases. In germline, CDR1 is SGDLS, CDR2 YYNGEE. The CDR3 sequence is CASSGGGHYGYTF. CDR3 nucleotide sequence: TGTGCCAGCAGCGGAGGGGGTCACTATGGCTACACCTTC.

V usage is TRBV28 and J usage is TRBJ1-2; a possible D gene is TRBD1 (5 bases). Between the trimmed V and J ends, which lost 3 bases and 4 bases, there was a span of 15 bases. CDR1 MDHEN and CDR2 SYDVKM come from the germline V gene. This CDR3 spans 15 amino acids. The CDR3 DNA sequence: TGTGCCAGCAGTTTTAGGGGAGTCGGATTCTATGGCTACACCTTC. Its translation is CASSFRGVGFYGYTF.

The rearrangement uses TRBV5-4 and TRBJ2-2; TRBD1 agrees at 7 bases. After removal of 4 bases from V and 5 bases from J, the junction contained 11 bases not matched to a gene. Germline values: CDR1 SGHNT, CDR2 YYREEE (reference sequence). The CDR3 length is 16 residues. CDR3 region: CASSPTATGNTGELFF. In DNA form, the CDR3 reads TGTGCCAGCAGCCCGACGGCGACAGGGAATACCGGGGAGCTGTTTTTT. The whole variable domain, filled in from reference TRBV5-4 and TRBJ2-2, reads ETGVTQSPTHLIKTRGQQVTLRCSSQSGHNTVSWYQQALGQGPQFIFQYYREEENGRGNFPPRFSGLQFPNYSSELNVNALELDDSALYLCASSPTATGNTGELFFGEGSRLTVL.

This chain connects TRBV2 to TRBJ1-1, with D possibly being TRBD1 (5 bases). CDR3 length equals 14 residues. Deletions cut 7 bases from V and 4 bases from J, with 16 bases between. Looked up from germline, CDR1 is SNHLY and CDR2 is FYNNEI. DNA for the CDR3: TGTGCCAGCACCCGGGGCCAAGGTGGCACTGAAGCTTTCTTT. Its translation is CASTRGQGGTEAFF.

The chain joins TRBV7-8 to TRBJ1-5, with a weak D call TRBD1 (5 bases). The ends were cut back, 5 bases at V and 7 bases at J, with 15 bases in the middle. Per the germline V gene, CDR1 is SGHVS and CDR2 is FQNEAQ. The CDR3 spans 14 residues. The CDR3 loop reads CASSHGRADQPQHF. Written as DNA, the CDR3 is TGTGCCAGCAGCCACGGCAGGGCAGACCAGCCCCAGCATTTT.

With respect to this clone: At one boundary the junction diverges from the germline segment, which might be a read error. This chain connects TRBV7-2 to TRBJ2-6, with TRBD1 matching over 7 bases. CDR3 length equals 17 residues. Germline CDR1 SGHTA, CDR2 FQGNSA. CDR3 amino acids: CASSQDPGGSGANVLTF. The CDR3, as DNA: TGCGCCAGCAGCCAAGATCCAGGGGGCTCTGGGGCCAACGTCCTGACTTTC.

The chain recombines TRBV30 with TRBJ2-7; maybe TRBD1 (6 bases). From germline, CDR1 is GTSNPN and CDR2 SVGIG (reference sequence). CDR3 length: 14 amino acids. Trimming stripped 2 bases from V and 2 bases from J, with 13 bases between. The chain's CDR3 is CAWSKDSLTYEQYF. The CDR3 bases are TGTGCCTGGAGTAAGGACAGCCTCACCTACGAGCAGTACTTC.

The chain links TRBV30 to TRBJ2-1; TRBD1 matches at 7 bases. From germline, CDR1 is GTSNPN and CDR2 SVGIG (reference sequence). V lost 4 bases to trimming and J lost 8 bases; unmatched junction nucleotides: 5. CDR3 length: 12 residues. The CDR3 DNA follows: TGTGCCTGGACCGTAGGACAGGATGAGCAGTTCTTC. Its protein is CAWTVGQDEQFF.

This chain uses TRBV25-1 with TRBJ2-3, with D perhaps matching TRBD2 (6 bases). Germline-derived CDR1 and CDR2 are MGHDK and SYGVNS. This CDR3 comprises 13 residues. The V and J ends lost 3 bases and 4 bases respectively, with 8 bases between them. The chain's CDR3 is CASSDRLADTQYF. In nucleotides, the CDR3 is TGTGCCAGCAGTGACCGACTAGCAGATACGCAGTATTTT.

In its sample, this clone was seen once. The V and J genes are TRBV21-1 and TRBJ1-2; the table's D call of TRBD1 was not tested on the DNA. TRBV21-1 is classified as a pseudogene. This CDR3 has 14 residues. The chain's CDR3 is CASSKVDRDYGYTF. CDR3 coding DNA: TGTGCCAGCAGCAAAGTCGACAGGGACTATGGCTACACCTTC.

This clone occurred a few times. CDR3 loop: CASSPGVAPETQYF. Here the CDR3 DNA reads TGCGCCAGCAGCCCCGGGGTAGCGCCAGAGACCCAGTACTTC. The rearrangement uses TRBV5-1 and TRBJ2-5, with a weak D call TRBD2 (5 bases). V was clipped by 4 bases and J by 4 bases, with 14 bases between them. CDR3 size: 14 residues. Germline CDR1 reads SGHRS; CDR2 reads YFSETQ.

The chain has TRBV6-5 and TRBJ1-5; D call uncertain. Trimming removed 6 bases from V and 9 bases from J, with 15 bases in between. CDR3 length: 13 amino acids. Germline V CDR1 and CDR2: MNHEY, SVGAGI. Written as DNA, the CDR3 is TGTGCCAGCAGATCGACGGATCCTTGGCCCCAGCATTTT. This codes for CASRSTDPWPQHF.

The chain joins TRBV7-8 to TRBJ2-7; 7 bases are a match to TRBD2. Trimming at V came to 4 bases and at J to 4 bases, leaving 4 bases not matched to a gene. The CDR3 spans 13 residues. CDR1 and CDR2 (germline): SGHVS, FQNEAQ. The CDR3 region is CASSWQGGYEQYF. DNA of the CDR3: TGTGCCAGCAGCTGGCAGGGAGGGTACGAGCAGTACTTC.

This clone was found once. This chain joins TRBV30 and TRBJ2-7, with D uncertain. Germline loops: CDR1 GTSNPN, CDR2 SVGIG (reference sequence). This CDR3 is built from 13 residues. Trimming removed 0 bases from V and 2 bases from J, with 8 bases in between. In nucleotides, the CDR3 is TGTGCCTGGAGTGTAACCGGAACCTACGAGCAGTACTTC. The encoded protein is CAWSVTGTYEQYF.

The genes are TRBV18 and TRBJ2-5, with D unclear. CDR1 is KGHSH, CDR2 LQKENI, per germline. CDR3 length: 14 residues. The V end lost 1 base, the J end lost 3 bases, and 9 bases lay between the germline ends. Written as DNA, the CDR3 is TGTGCCAGCTCACCACTTGCAGTCGAAGAGACCCAGTACTTC. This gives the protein CASSPLAVEETQYF.

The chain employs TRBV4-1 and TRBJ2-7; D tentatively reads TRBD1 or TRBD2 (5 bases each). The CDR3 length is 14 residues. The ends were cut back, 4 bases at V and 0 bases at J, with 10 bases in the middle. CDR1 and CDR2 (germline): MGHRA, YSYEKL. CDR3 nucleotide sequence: TGCGCCAGCAGCCTCAGGGACGGCTCCTACGAGCAGTACTTC. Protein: CASSLRDGSYEQYF.

The CDR3 nucleotides are TGCGCCAGCAGCCAAGGTCCGGGCGGGGAGCTGTTTTTT. Its translation: CASSQGPGGELFF. The chain couples TRBV4-1 to TRBJ2-2; D not certain. Trimming stripped 1 base from V and 7 bases from J, with 7 bases between. The CDR3 totals 13 residues. CDR1 is MGHRA, CDR2 YSYEKL, per germline.

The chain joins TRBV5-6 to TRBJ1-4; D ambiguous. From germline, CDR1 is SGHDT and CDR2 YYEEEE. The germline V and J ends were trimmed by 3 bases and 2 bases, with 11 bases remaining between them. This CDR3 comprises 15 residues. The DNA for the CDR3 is TGTGCCAGCAGCTCTCGGGTACACACTAATGAAAAACTGTTTTTT. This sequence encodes CASSSRVHTNEKLFF.